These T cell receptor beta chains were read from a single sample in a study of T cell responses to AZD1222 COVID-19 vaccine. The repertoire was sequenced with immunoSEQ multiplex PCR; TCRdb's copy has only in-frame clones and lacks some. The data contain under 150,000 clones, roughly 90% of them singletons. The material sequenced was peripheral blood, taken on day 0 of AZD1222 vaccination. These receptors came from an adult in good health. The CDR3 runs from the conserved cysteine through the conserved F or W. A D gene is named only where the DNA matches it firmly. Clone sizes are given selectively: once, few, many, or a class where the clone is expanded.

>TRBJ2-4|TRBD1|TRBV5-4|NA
CASSPGQGRDIQYF
TGTGCCAGCAGCCCGGGACAGGGGAGGGACATTCAGTACTTC
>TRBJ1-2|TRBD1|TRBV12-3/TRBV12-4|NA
CASSFQGAQTF
TGTGCCAGCAGTTTCCAGGGGGCCCAAACCTTC
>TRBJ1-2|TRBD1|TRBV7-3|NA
CASSFGTGNGYTF
TGTGCCAGCAGCTTCGGGACAGGGAATGGCTACACCTTC
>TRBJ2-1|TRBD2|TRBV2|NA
CASSERLAAGEQFF
TGTGCCAGCAGTGAAAGGCTAGCGGCTGGTGAGCAGTTCTTC
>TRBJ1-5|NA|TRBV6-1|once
CASSEETGYQPQHF
TGTGCCAGCAGTGAAGAAACGGGCTATCAGCCCCAGCATTTT
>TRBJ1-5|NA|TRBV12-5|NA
CASGPTGLPNQPQHF
TGTGCTAGTGGTCCGACAGGTCTTCCAAATCAGCCCCAGCATTTT
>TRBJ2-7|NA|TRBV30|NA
CSTGPYEQYF
TGTAGTACGGGCCCCTACGAGCAGTACTTC
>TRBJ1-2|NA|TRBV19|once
CASSRTSDSFYGYTF
TGTGCCAGTAGTCGGACCTCGGACAGTTTCTATGGCTACACCTTC
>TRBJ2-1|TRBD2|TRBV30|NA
CAWSPSGITGEQFF
TGTGCCTGGAGTCCTAGCGGGATCACCGGTGAGCAGTTCTTC
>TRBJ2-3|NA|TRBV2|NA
CASNPTSLPADTQYF
TGTGCCAGCAATCCCACTAGTCTTCCGGCAGATACGCAGTATTTT
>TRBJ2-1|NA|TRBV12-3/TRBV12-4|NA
CASRETSWNEQFF
TGTGCCAGCAGGGAGACTAGTTGGAATGAGCAGTTCTTC
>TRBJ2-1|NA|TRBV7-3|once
CASSEQGNEQFF
TGTGCCAGCAGTGAACAGGGCAATGAGCAGTTCTTC
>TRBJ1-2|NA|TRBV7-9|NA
CASSLGTGKDGYTF
TGTGCCAGCAGCTTAGGTACAGGGAAGGATGGCTACACCTTC
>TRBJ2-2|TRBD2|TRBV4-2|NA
CASSQVGLAGGELFF
TGTGCCAGCAGCCAAGTTGGCCTAGCGGGCGGGGAGCTGTTTTTT
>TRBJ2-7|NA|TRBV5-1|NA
CASSLDLSSGRSYEQYF
TGCGCCAGCAGCTTGGACCTTAGCTCAGGGCGCAGCTACGAGCAGTACTTC
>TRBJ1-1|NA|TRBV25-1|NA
CASRGSQGDTEAFF
TGTGCCAGCAGAGGATCGCAGGGTGACACTGAAGCTTTCTTT
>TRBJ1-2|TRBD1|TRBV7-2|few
CASSRRQGSGEGYTF
TGTGCCAGCAGTCGTAGACAGGGATCCGGAGAAGGCTACACCTTC
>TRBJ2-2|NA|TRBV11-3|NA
CASSFENTGELFF
TGTGCCAGCAGCTTTGAGAACACCGGGGAGCTGTTTTTT
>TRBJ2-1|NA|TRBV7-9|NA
CASSLVGTRNNEQFF
TGTGCCAGCAGCTTAGTGGGGACCCGGAACAATGAGCAGTTCTTC